This T cell receptor (beta chain) was sequenced in a study of cytomegalovirus exposure and HLA in healthy donors. General observations from the study: Most sequenced TCRs were rare (though some public TCRs occurred in many donors). There were around 160 TCR beta chains listed as cytomegalovirus-associated. More clonal expansion characterized HLA-associated TCR beta chains than equally common others in a later analysis.

This CDR3 has 17 residues. Germline assignment: CDR1 MNHNS and CDR2 SASEGT. V lost 2 bases and J lost 7; bases outside the gene matches: 9. Both 60 Vbeta primers and 13 Jbeta primers went into the PCR. Only in-frame clones appear in the TCRdb table, and some are missing; sequencing was by immunoSEQ multiplex PCR. The data hold about 200,000 clones, with about three quarters observed a single time. As for the donors, each was a healthy bone marrow donor. As concerns this clone: What it binds is unknown.

Sequencing was carried out using PBMCs. The chain links TRBV6-1 to TRBJ2-1, with 12 bases matching TRBD2. The sequence was collected from a woman aged 35 to 49 in good health and CMV-seronegative. The CDR3 DNA is TGTGCCAGCAGTGAAAGGGTGACTAGCGGGAGTGGGAATGAGCAGTTCTTC. It encodes CASSERVTSGSGNEQFF.